These 29 T cell receptor beta chains originate from one sample sequenced in a study of T-cell reconstitution after alpha-beta-depleted transplantation in children. Preparation of the TCRbeta library was carried out with unique molecular identifiers. TCRdb ran MiXCR on the PCR reads and lists one entry per CDR3 protein. The sample lists around 370,000 distinct CDR3 sequences, 10% to 13% occurring once. The source was PBMCs from the stem cell graft donor, collected from the stem cell graft. Every receptor here comes from a human donor who donated a stem cell graft to a child with acute lymphoblastic leukemia.

This clonotype has just a few counts. The rearrangement links TRBV6-5 to TRBJ2-7, with TRBD1 matching over 11 bases. The CDR3 totals 13 residues. Per germline, CDR1 MNHEY and CDR2 SVGAGI. Trimming at V came to 4 bases and at J to 11 bases, leaving 7 bases not matched to a gene. CDR3 sequence: CASSSGTGGQEYF. DNA of the CDR3: TGTGCCAGCAGTTCCGGGACAGGGGGACAAGAGTACTTC.

The chain uses TRBV5-1 and TRBJ2-7; tentatively, D is TRBD1 (5 bases). This CDR3 is built from 15 residues. Germline V lookup: CDR1 SGHRS, CDR2 YFSETQ. V lost 2 bases, J lost 0 bases, and 12 bases lay in between. The CDR3 loop reads CASSFLTDPSYEQYF. CDR3 nucleotides: TGCGCCAGCAGCTTTCTGACAGACCCCTCCTACGAGCAGTACTTC.

This clonotype was detected a few times. The CDR3 bases are TGTGCCAGCAGCATCTCCACAGATACGCAGTATTTT. Protein sequence: CASSISTDTQYF. The rearrangement joins TRBV7-2 to TRBJ2-3; no clear D gene. The CDR3 contains 12 residues. Between the trimmed V and J ends, which lost 5 bases and 2 bases, there was a span of 5 bases. CDR1 is SGHTA and CDR2 is FQGNSA in the germline V gene.

This clonotype has just a few counts. The V call is TRBV20-1, the J call TRBJ2-7, with 7 bases aligning to TRBD1. CDR1 and CDR2 (germline): DFQATT, SNEGSKA (reference sequence). The CDR3 length is 17 residues. Trimming took 1 base from V and 2 from J; bases not matched to a gene: 14. The CDR3, as DNA: TGCAGTGCTAGAGTCCTGGGACAGCGTCTCACGGCCTACGAGCAGTACTTC. Translated, it gives CSARVLGQRLTAYEQYF.

This clonotype has ten or more counts. This chain uses TRBV27 with TRBJ2-1; D may be TRBD1 (6 bases). This CDR3 is built from 17 residues. Trimming left V 1 base short and J 0 bases short, with 13 bases between. Germline assignment: CDR1 MNHEY and CDR2 SMNVEV (reference sequence). CDR3 protein: CASSLWAGQISYNEQFF. The CDR3 DNA sequence: TGTGCCAGCAGTTTATGGGCTGGACAGATCTCCTACAATGAGCAGTTCTTC.

This clonotype was counted a few times. The V gene is TRBV7-3, the J gene TRBJ2-5; TRBD2 matches at 10 bases. V lost 4 bases, J lost 5 bases, and 4 bases stayed unmatched. Germline V gene sequence: CDR1 SGHTA, CDR2 FQGTGA. This CDR3 region has 14 residues. CDR3 amino acids: CASSSSGRRETQYF. The CDR3 DNA follows: TGTGCCAGCAGCTCTAGCGGGAGACGGGAGACCCAGTACTTC.

This clonotype was picked up many times. The rearrangement joins TRBV10-3 to TRBJ2-7; 12 bases are a match to TRBD2. After removal of 4 bases from V and 6 bases from J, the junction contained 7 bases not matched to a gene. The CDR3 covers 15 residues. In germline, CDR1 is ENHRY, CDR2 SYGVKD. In nucleotides, the CDR3 is TGTGCCATCAGTGTCCCACTAGCGGGAGGTTTCGAGCAGTACTTC. Amino acids: CAISVPLAGGFEQYF.

This clonotype appeared many times. V gene TRBV12-3 or TRBV12-4 combines with J gene TRBJ2-3; no clear D. The CDR3 runs to 12 residues. Trimming took off 5 bases at V and 11 bases at J, with 14 bases between the two ends. CDR3 protein: CASSLDPARQYF. The CDR3 DNA reads TGTGCCAGCAGTCTCGACCCCGCAAGGCAGTATTTT.

This clonotype was recorded a few times. The CDR3 region is CASSQDVVAPIYF. The DNA of the CDR3 is TGCGCCAGCAGCCAAGATGTGGTGGCCCCTATATATTTT. V and J are TRBV4-1 and TRBJ1-3, with D uncertain. V was clipped by 0 bases and J by 13 bases, with 13 bases between them. CDR1 is MGHRA and CDR2 is YSYEKL in the germline V gene. The CDR3 sequence is 13 residues long.

The table lists this clonotype with a few counts. V and J are TRBV27 and TRBJ1-1; the D is unclear. CDR1 and CDR2 from the germline V gene are MNHEY and SMNVEV (reference sequence). Between the trimmed V and J ends, which lost 4 bases and 6 bases, there was a span of 9 bases. The CDR3 length is 12 residues. The CDR3 nucleotides are TGTGCCAGCAGTTCCGGGTCGCCTGAAGCTTTCTTT. The encoded protein is CASSSGSPEAFF.

The table lists this clonotype with a few counts. The chain has TRBV12-3 or TRBV12-4 and TRBJ2-6, with 7 bases fitting TRBD2. The V segment lost 5 bases and the J segment 4 bases; nucleotides outside the gene matches: 5. The CDR3 has 15 residues. The CDR3 is CASSGGVGGANVLTF. The CDR3 DNA reads as TGTGCCAGCAGTGGGGGGGTTGGCGGGGCCAACGTCCTGACTTTC.

The genes are TRBV19 and TRBJ1-5, with 7 bases matching TRBD1. The length of the CDR3 is 18 residues. V dropped 4 bases and J dropped 0; count of bases not matched to a gene: 12. Germline V gene data show CDR1 as LNHDA and CDR2 as SQIVND (reference sequence). The CDR3 region is CASSTITGTAYSNQPQHF. In nucleotides, the CDR3 is TGTGCCAGTAGTACCATTACCGGGACAGCCTATAGCAATCAGCCCCAGCATTTT.

Points on this clonotype: Relative to the germline gene, one junction end is altered; a read error may explain this. This chain links TRBV7-7 with TRBJ2-1; D may correspond to TRBD1 or TRBD2 (5 bases each). Per germline, CDR1 SSHAT and CDR2 FNYEAQ (reference sequence). The CDR3 is made up of 15 amino acids. The CDR3 loop is CASSPAGTQGNEQFF. CDR3 nucleotides: TGTGCTAGCAGCCCCGCCGGGACCCAAGGTAATGAGCAGTTCTTC. Supplemented by reference TRBV7-7 and TRBJ2-1, the full variable domain reads GAGVSQSPRYKVTKRGQDVTLRCDPISSHATLYWYQQALGQGPEFLTYFNYEAQPDKSGLPSDRFSAERPEGSISTLTIQRTEQRDSAMYRCASSPAGTQGNEQFFGPGTRLTVL.

This clonotype has just a few counts. In nucleotides, the CDR3 is TGTGCCAGCAGGCCGGGACAGGAAGAGACCCAGTACTTC. Protein sequence: CASRPGQEETQYF. The chain links TRBV12-3 or TRBV12-4 to TRBJ2-5, with TRBD1 identical over 8 bases. The CDR3 totals 13 residues. The V gene end was trimmed by 6 bases and the J gene end by 3 bases; junction bases not matched to a gene: 3.

This clonotype was counted only a few times. V and J are TRBV27 and TRBJ2-7, with 9 bases lining up with TRBD2. Trimming cost V 3 bases and J 5 bases; bases outside gene matches: 2. The CDR3 sequence is 13 residues long. Germline assignment: CDR1 MNHEY and CDR2 SMNVEV (reference sequence). CDR3 sequence (DNA): TGTGCCAGCAGTTTGCGGGGGGGCCACGAGCAGTACTTC. Translation gives CASSLRGGHEQYF.

As concerns this clonotype: A junction boundary mismatches the germline segment, possibly from a read error. V is TRBV4-1 and J is TRBJ2-7; 15 bases line up with TRBD2. The CDR3 runs 18 residues. The V gene's germline CDR1 is MGHRA and CDR2 YSYEKL. CDR3 coding DNA: TGCGCCAGCAGCCCGGGACTAGCGGGAGGTCCAACCTCCTACAAGCAGTACTTC. As protein: CASSPGLAGGPTSYKQYF.

The chain uses TRBV18 and TRBJ1-2; D is undetermined. Germline CDR1 and CDR2: KGHSH and LQKENI. The CDR3 length is 14 residues. V was cut by 0 bases and J by 4 bases, with 9 bases left in between. The CDR3: CASSPPVPSYGYTF. The CDR3 coding sequence is TGTGCCAGCTCACCACCGGTACCGAGCTATGGCTACACCTTC. Drawing the rest from reference TRBV18 and TRBJ1-2, the complete variable domain is NAGVMQNPRHLVRRRGQEARLRCSPMKGHSHVYWYRQLPEEGLKFMVYLQKENIIDESGMPKERFSAEFPKEGPSILRIQQVVRGDSAAYFCASSPPVPSYGYTFGSGTRLTVV.

This clonotype occurred a few times. This chain links TRBV6-1 with TRBJ2-7; D might be TRBD1 (5 bases). V was clipped by 6 bases and J by 2 bases, with 11 bases between them. CDR3 length: 13 residues. Germline V gene data show CDR1 as MNHNS and CDR2 as SASEGT. CDR3 DNA sequence: TGTGCCAGCAGAGGGGCTACACCCTACGAGCAGTACTTC. It codes for CASRGATPYEQYF.

Many counts were recorded for this clonotype. The CDR3, as DNA: TGTGCCAGCAGCCCACGGGACTCATCATACAATGAGCAGTTCTTC. Amino acid sequence: CASSPRDSSYNEQFF. The V call is TRBV7-9, the J call TRBJ2-1; D might be TRBD2 (6 bases). This CDR3 contains 15 residues. Between the trimmed V and J ends, which lost 5 bases and 4 bases, there was a span of 15 bases. From germline, CDR1 is SEHNR and CDR2 FQNEAQ (reference sequence).

The rearrangement links TRBV28 to TRBJ2-7; D is unclear. CDR1 is MDHEN, CDR2 SYDVKM, per germline. This CDR3 contains 14 residues. Trimming left V 2 bases short and J 3 bases short, with 11 bases between. The CDR3 spells CASSLEAMVYEQYF. The CDR3 bases are TGTGCCAGCAGTTTAGAGGCTATGGTCTACGAGCAGTACTTC.

V gene TRBV12-3 or TRBV12-4 combines with J gene TRBJ2-3; 11 bases align to TRBD1. V gave up 5 bases and J gave up 4 bases; unmatched junction bases: 11. This CDR3 is built from 17 residues. CDR3 sequence reads: CASSPRTGGIHADTQYF. For the CDR3, the DNA is TGTGCCAGCAGTCCTCGGACAGGGGGCATTCACGCAGATACGCAGTATTTT.

This clonotype occurred many times. This chain uses TRBV5-1 with TRBJ2-7, with 12 bases that match TRBD2. Germline V CDR1 and CDR2: SGHRS, YFSETQ. CDR3 length: 15 amino acids. J gave up 3 bases and V 7 bases, and 8 bases lay outside the gene matches. The CDR3 DNA reads TGCGCCAGCGGACTAGCGGGGCCAACCCGCTACGAGCAGTACTTC. Translation gives CASGLAGPTRYEQYF.

The gene calls are TRBV7-2 and TRBJ2-1, with D possibly matching TRBD2 (6 bases). Germline V gene sequence: CDR1 SGHTA, CDR2 FQGNSA. The CDR3 length is 16 residues. V was pared by 5 bases and J by 6 bases, with 20 bases between. The CDR3 bases are TGTGCCAGCAGCCAAGACGGACTACCGTGGATCAATGAGCAGTTCTTC. It codes for CASSQDGLPWINEQFF.

The chain recombines TRBV7-9 with TRBJ2-7; 7 bases agree with TRBD2. This CDR3 has 14 residues. CDR1 is SEHNR, CDR2 FQNEAQ, per germline (reference sequence). Unmatched junction bases numbered 6, after V lost 7 bases and J lost 0 bases. The CDR3 region has the DNA TGTGCCAGCAAACCTAGCGGAAGCTCCTACGAGCAGTACTTC. It translates to CASKPSGSSYEQYF.

This chain uses TRBV3-1 with TRBJ1-6; maybe TRBD1 (6 bases). The CDR3 has 13 amino acids. The germline gives CDR1 LGHDT, CDR2 YNNKEL (reference sequence). Trimming cost V 2 bases and J 10 bases, with 9 bases left between them. The CDR3 region has the DNA TGTGCCAGCAGCCAAAACAGGGACTCACCCCTCCACTTT. It encodes CASSQNRDSPLHF.

Only a few counts were recorded for this clonotype. The chain couples TRBV12-2 to TRBJ1-1. TRBV12-2 is classified as a pseudogene. CDR3 length: 14 amino acids. CDR3 in amino acids: CASRLAAGNTEAFF. DNA of the CDR3: TGTGCAAGTCGCTTAGCGGCCGGGAACACTGAAGCTTTCTTT.

The chain uses TRBV6-1 and TRBJ2-6, with a weak D call TRBD2 (7 bases). The germline V gene has CDR1 MNHNS and CDR2 SASEGT. The CDR3 is 16 amino acids. V dropped 6 bases and J dropped 4 bases, with 16 bases sitting between them. The CDR3 here is CASSSRRGAGANVLTF. The CDR3 DNA is TGTGCCAGCAGCTCACGTCGGGGGGCCGGGGCCAACGTCCTGACTTTC.

The table lists this clonotype with a few counts. The CDR3 protein is CASSNGGSQETQYF. The CDR3 DNA is TGTGCCAGTAGTAACGGGGGATCACAAGAGACCCAGTACTTC. V gene TRBV19 combines with J gene TRBJ2-5; a weak D match, TRBD2 (6 bases). The CDR3 consists of 14 residues. Germline lookup yields CDR1 LNHDA and CDR2 SQIVND (reference sequence). Deletions cut 4 bases from V and 2 bases from J, with 11 bases between.

Many counts were recorded for this clonotype. The chain recombines TRBV5-1 with TRBJ2-3, with D possibly being TRBD1 or TRBD2 (5 bases each). Germline V gene data show CDR1 as SGHRS and CDR2 as YFSETQ. Trimming left V 4 bases short and J 4 bases short, with 13 bases between. The CDR3 totals 14 residues. CDR3 in amino acids: CASSPGDVPDTQYF. CDR3 DNA sequence: TGCGCCAGCAGCCCTGGGGACGTCCCAGATACGCAGTATTTT. Full variable domain (remainder filled in from reference TRBV5-1 and TRBJ2-3): KAGVTQTPRYLIKTRGQQVTLSCSPISGHRSVSWYQQTPGQGLQFLFEYFSETQRNKGNFPGRFSGRQFSNSRSEMNVSTLELGDSALYLCASSPGDVPDTQYFGPGTRLTVL.